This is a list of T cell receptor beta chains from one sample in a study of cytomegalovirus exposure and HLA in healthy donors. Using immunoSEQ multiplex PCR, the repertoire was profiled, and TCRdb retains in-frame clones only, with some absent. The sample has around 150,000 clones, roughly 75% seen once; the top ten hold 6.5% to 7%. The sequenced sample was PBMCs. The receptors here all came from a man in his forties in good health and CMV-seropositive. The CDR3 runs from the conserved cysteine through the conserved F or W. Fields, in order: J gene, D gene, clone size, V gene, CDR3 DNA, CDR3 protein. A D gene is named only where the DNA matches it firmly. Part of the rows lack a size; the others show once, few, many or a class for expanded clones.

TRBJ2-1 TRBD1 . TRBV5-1 TGCGCCAGCAGCCGTGATGGGACAGGGGGTGATGAGCAGTTCTTC CASSRDGTGGDEQFF
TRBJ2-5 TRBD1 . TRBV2 TGTGCCAGGACAGGGGACCCCCAAGAGACCCAGTACTTC CARTGDPQETQYF
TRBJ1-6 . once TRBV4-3 TGCGCCAGCAGCCAAGATGCGGATACGATATATAATTCACCCCTCCACTTT CASSQDADTIYNSPLHF
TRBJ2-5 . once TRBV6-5 TGTGCCAGCAGGAACCCCCCGACTAAAGGAGAGACCCAGTACTTC CASRNPPTKGETQYF
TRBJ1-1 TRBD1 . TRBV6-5 TGTGCCAGCAGTTACAAGACAGGGGAAGCTTTCTTT CASSYKTGEAFF
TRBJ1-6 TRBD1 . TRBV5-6 TGTGCCAGCAGCTTGTCGGGACAGGGAACCTATAATTCACCCCTCCACTTT CASSLSGQGTYNSPLHF
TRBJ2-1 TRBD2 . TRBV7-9 TGTGCCAGCAGCTTAAGACGGGAGGGCCGATCGGGAAGTGAGCAGTTCTTC CASSLRREGRSGSEQFF
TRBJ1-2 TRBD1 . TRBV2 TGTGCCAGCAGGGTAGCAGGGGGCTATGGCTACACCTTC CASRVAGGYGYTF
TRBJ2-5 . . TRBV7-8 TGTGCCAGCAGCGCAGGGACCCAGTACTTC CASSAGTQYF
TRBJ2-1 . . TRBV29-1 TGCAGCGTTACTAGGAGCAGCAATGAGCAGTTCTTC CSVTRSSNEQFF
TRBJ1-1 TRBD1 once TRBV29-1 TGCAGCCCAAGGGACAGGGGATTGAACACTGAAGCTTTCTTT CSPRDRGLNTEAFF
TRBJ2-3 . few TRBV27 TGTGCCAGCAGCCCACAGCCTAGCACAGATACGCAGTATTTT CASSPQPSTDTQYF
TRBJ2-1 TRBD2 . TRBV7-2 TGTGCCAGCAGCTTGAGGGTTGGACTAGCGGGAGGGCCGGATGAGCAGTTCTTC CASSLRVGLAGGPDEQFF
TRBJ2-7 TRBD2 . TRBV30 TGTGCCTGGAGTGTTGGGCCAGCGGGAGGGACTAGCTCCTACGAGCAGTACTTC CAWSVGPAGGTSSYEQYF
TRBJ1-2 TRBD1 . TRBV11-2 TGTGCCAGCAGCTTAGGGGTACAGGGGGCAGACTATGGCTACACCTTC CASSLGVQGADYGYTF
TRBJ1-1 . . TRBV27 TGTGCCAGCAGTTTATCGGGGGGGCGAGCGAGGTATATGAACACTGAAGCTTTCTTT CASSLSGGRARYMNTEAFF
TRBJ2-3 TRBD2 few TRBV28 TGTGCCAGCAGACAAACTAGCGGGGGACCCAAAAGCACAGATACGCAGTATTTT CASRQTSGGPKSTDTQYF
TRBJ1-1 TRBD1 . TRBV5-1 TGCGCCAGCAGCCTCCCTTCCGGGACAGGGGGCCTCACTGAAGCTTTCTTT CASSLPSGTGGLTEAFF
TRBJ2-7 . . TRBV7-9 TGTGCCGGAACAGCCTGGAACGCGTCTGACGAGCAGTACTTC CAGTAWNASDEQYF
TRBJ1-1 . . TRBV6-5 TGTGCCAGCAGTTACGTGAGGGCCCCGAACACTGAAGCTTTCTTT CASSYVRAPNTEAFF
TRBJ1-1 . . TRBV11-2 TGTGCCAGCAGCCCTCTGAGTTATGAAGCTTTCTTT CASSPLSYEAFF
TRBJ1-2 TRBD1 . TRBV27 TGTGCCAGCACCTTCGGACAGGGTCTCCGGAGACTCTATGGCTACACCTTC CASTFGQGLRRLYGYTF
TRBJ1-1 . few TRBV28 TGTGCCAGCAGAACAGTGAACACTGAAGCTTTCTTT CASRTVNTEAFF
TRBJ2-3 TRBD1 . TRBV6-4 TGTGCCAGCAGCGCAAAACCGGGACAGGGGGCAGATACGCAGTATTTT CASSAKPGQGADTQYF
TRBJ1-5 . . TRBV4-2 TGTGCCAGCAGCCAAGATTTACTGAACAATCAGCCCCAGCATTTT CASSQDLLNNQPQHF
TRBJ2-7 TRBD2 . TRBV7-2 TGTGCCAGCAGCCGCAGCGGGAGAGGAAACTACGAGCAGTACTTC CASSRSGRGNYEQYF
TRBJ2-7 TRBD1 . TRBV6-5 TGTGCCAGCAGATCCTCCTCACAGGGGGCGTACGAGCAGTACTTC CASRSSSQGAYEQYF
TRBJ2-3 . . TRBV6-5 TGTGCCAGCAGTTTAGGTTGGCGGGGCACAGATACGCAGTATTTT CASSLGWRGTDTQYF
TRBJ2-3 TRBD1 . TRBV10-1 TGCGCCAGCGGGACAGGGGATAGCACAGATACGCAGTATTTT CASGTGDSTDTQYF
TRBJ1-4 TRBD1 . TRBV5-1 TGCGCCAGCAGCTCGACAGGGAGGAGTAATGAAAAACTGTTTTTT CASSSTGRSNEKLFF
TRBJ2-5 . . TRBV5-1 TGCGCCAGCAGCTTACGGACATCCCAAGAGACCCAGTACTTC CASSLRTSQETQYF
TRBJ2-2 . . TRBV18 TGTGCCAGCTCCCAAGGCCAAGGACAGACCTACACCGGGGAGCTGTTTTTT CASSQGQGQTYTGELFF
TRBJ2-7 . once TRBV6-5 TGTGCCAGCAGTTACACCGGACAAGCCAGCTCCTACGAGCAGTACTTC CASSYTGQASSYEQYF
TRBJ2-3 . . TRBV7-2 TGTGCCAGCAGCACTCTTTCAGATACGCAGTATTTT CASSTLSDTQYF
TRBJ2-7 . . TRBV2 TGTGCCAGCATCGGGGACACGAGCTCCTACGAGCAGTACTTC CASIGDTSSYEQYF
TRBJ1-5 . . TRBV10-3 TGTGCCATCAGTGACAGGGGATATAGCAATCAGCCCCAGCATTTT CAISDRGYSNQPQHF
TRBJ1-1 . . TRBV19 TGTGCCAGTAGTATGGGACAATATCTTGAAGCTTTCTTT CASSMGQYLEAFF
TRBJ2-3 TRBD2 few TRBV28 TGTGCCTCAGGAGGGAGCGGGGGGCTACTACCTTTGGATACGCAGTATTTT CASGGSGGLLPLDTQYF
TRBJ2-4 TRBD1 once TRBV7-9 TGTGCCGGCAGCAAGGGACAGGGGGACCTAGCCAAAAACATTCAGTACTTC CAGSKGQGDLAKNIQYF
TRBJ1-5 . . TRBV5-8 TGTGCCAGCAGCTTCCGGGGGTGGGATGCGCCCCAGCATTTT CASSFRGWDAPQHF
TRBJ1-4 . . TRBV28 TGTGCCAGCAGTTTACAGGGTGCAACTAATGAAAAACTGTTTTTT CASSLQGATNEKLFF